One T cell receptor beta chain is described in this entry. This entry belongs to a study of blood T cell repertoires in COVID-19. Overall study context: Some COVID-19 samples were acute and others convalescent; all came from the United States, Italy and Spain.

Authors' methods: Amplification of reference gene primers was used by the study to estimate nucleated cell counts. The data were produced by immunoSEQ multiplex PCR, yet TCRdb's version contains in-frame clones alone and is incomplete. D and trimming come from the DNA, and the V and J calls and clone size come from that table. Of around 260,000 clones in the sample, approximately 90% were seen once. V was cut by 8 bases and J by 6 bases, with 12 bases left in between. The CDR3 consists of 12 residues. The V gene's germline CDR1 is SGHRS and CDR2 YFSETQ. V and J are TRBV5-1 and TRBJ1-5; no reliable D call. This TCR came from a man aged 25-40 years with acute or convalescent COVID-19. The sequenced sample was peripheral blood. In DNA, the CDR3 is TGCGCCAGTCACAATCCAGGTCAGCCCCAGCATTTT. Translation gives CASHNPGQPQHF.